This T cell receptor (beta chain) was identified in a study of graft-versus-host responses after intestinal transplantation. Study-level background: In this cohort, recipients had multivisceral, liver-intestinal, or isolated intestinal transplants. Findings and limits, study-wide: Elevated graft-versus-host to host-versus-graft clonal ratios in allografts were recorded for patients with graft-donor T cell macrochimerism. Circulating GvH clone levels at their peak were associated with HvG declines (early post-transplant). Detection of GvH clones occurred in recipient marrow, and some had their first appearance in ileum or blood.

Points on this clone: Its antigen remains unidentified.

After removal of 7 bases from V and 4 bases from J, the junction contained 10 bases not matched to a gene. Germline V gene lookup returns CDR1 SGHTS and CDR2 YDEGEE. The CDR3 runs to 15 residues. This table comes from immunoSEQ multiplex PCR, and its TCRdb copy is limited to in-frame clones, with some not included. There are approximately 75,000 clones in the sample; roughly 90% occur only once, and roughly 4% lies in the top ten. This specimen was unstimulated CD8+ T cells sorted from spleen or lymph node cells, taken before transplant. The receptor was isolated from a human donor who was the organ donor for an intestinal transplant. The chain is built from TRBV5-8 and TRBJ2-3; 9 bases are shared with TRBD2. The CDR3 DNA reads TGTGCCAGCGAACCGCCTAGCGGGATCTCAGATACGCAGTATTTT. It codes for CASEPPSGISDTQYF.